This TCR beta chain was identified during a study of blood T cell repertoires in COVID-19. This CDR3 comprises 13 residues. Per the germline V gene, CDR1 is MGHRA and CDR2 is YSYEKL. V was trimmed by 0 bases and J by 7 bases, leaving 7 bases between them. TCRdb's copy holds only in-frame clones and misses some; the assay was immunoSEQ multiplex PCR. The repertoire holds 330,000 or so clones, with 88% as singletons. The sample taken for sequencing was PBMCs or T cells enriched from blood (not recorded which). This sequence originates from a woman aged 25 to 39 who had been exposed to COVID-19. This rearrangement joins TRBV4-1 to TRBJ2-1; D unresolved. The CDR3 region has the DNA TGCGCCAGCAGCCAAGAAACCGGGAATGAGCAGTTCTTC. Amino acid sequence: CASSQETGNEQFF.